Sequencing of this T cell receptor beta chain was carried out in a study of monozygotic twins with inflammatory bowel disease. Every TCR library used approximately 3,400 ng of total RNA. TCRdb reanalyzed the 5' RACE reads and collapses them to one entry per CDR3 protein, without DNA. The sample totals about 380,000 distinct CDR3 sequences. This CDR3 has 15 residues. Germline CDR1 and CDR2: MNHEY and SMNVEV (reference sequence). The chain joins TRBV27 to TRBJ2-7; TCRdb calls TRBD1, which cannot be checked without DNA. The sequencing input was blood. The receptor was isolated from a human donor with ulcerative colitis or Crohn's disease, or a healthy co-twin of an affected twin (not recorded which). The CDR3 reads CASSSLMGVTYEQYF.